The 5 T cell receptor beta chains below all came from one sample that was sequenced in a study of T cells expressing NK-cell markers (dated by TCRdb to the early 2020s). The library relied on 5' RACE. TCRdb shows the sequencer as Illumina HiSeq 2000. TCRdb reprocessed the public reads and reports one entry per CDR3 protein sequence, without DNA. This sample's records show around 260,000 distinct CDR3 sequences. The top ten constitute about 4.2% of the sample. What was sequenced was blood T cells: a sorted CD56 or NKG2C T cell subset, CD4+ or CD8+ T cells, or bulk PBMC T cells (not recorded which). Receptors were obtained from a woman between 18 and 70 years old in good health.

V gene TRBV7-9 combines with J gene TRBJ2-3. The germline gives CDR1 SEHNR, CDR2 FQNEAQ (reference sequence). The CDR3 length is 15 residues. This CDR3 reads CASSRGTWNTDTQYF.

V and J are TRBV12-3 or TRBV12-4 and TRBJ2-3; checking the TCRdb D call of TRBD1 is not possible without DNA. CDR3 length: 16 residues. CDR3 loop: CASTGKGGKRTDTQYF.

The V call is TRBV20-1, the J call TRBJ2-1. The CDR3 contains 12 residues. Looked up from germline, CDR1 is DFQATT and CDR2 is SNEGSKA (reference sequence). CDR3 sequence: CSARHVVGEQFF.

The chain uses TRBV7-3 and TRBJ2-5; the TCRdb call, TRBD1, lacks DNA for checking. The CDR3 is 12 residues long. CDR1 and CDR2 (germline): SGHTA, FQGTGA. CDR3 protein: CASSSGTETQYF.

V usage is TRBV2 and J usage is TRBJ2-3. CDR3 size: 12 residues. CDR1 is SNHLY, CDR2 FYNNEI, per germline. CDR3 loop: CASNRLTDTQYF.